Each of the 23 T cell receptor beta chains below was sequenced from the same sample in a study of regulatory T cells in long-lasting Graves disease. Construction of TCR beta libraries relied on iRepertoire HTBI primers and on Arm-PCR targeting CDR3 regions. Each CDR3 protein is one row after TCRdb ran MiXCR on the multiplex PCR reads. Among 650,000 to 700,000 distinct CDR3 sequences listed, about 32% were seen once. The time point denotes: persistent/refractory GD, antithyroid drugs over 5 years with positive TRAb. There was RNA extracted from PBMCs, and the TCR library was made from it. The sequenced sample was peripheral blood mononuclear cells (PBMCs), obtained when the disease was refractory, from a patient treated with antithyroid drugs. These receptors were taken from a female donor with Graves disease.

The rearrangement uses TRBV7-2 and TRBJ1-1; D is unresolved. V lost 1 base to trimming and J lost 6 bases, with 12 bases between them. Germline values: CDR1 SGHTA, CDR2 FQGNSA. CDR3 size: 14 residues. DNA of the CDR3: TGTGCCAGCAGCTTAGTGGTCCGAGGAGCTGAAGCTTTCTTT. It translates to CASSLVVRGAEAFF.

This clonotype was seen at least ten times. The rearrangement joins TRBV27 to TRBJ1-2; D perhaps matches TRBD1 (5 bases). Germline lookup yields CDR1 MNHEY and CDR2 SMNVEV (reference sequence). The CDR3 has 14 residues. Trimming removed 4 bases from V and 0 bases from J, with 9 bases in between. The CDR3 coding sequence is TGTGCCAGCAGTTACCAGGGACCTAACTATGGCTACACCTTC. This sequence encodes CASSYQGPNYGYTF.

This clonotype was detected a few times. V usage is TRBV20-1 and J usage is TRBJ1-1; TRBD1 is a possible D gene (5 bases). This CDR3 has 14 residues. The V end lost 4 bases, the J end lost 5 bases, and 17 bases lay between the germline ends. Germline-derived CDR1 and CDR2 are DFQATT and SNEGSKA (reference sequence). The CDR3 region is CSATGLVGVTEAFF. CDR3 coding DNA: TGCAGTGCTACCGGGCTGGTAGGGGTAACTGAAGCTTTCTTT.

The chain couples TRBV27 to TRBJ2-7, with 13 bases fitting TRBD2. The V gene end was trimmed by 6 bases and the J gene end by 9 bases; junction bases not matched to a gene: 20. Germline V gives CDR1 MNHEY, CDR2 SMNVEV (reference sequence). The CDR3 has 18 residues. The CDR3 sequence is CASSGLRLAGGYLRMQYF. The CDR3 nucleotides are TGTGCCAGCAGCGGCCTCAGACTAGCGGGAGGATACCTGAGAATGCAGTACTTC.

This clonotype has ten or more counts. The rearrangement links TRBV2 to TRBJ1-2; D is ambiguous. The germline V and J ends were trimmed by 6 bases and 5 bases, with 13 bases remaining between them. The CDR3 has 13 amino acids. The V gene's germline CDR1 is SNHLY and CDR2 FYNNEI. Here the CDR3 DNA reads TGTGCCAGCAGAGCGTACGGACCTTATGGCTACACCTTC. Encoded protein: CASRAYGPYGYTF.

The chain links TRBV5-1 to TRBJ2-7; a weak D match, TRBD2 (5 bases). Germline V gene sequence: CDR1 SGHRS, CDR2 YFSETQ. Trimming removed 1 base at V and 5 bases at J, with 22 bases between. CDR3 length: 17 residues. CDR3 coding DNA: TGCGCCAGCAGCTTGTCACGAGCGGCCCTTGGTGTCGACGAGCAGTACTTC. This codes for CASSLSRAALGVDEQYF. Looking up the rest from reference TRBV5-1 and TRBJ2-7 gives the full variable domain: KAGVTQTPRYLIKTRGQQVTLSCSPISGHRSVSWYQQTPGQGLQFLFEYFSETQRNKGNFPGRFSGRQFSNSRSEMNVSTLELGDSALYLCASSLSRAALGVDEQYFGPGTRLTVT.

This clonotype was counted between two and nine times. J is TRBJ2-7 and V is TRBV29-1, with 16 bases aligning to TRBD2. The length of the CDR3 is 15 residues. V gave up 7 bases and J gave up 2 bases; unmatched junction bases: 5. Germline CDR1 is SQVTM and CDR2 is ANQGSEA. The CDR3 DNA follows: TGCAGCGGGCCGGGACTAGCGGGAGGGCCCTACGAGCAGTACTTC. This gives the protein CSGPGLAGGPYEQYF.

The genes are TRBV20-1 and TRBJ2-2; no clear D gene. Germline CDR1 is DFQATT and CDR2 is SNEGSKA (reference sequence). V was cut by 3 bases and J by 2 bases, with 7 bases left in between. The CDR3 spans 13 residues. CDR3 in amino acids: CSASRANTGELFF. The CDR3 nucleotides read TGCAGTGCTAGCCGGGCAAACACCGGGGAGCTGTTTTTT.

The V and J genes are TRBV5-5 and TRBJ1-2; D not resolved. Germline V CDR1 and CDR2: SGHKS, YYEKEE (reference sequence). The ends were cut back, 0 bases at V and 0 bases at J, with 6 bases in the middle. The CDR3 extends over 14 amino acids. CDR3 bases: TGTGCCAGCAGCTTGGCCAATTCTAACTATGGCTACACCTTC. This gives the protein CASSLANSNYGYTF. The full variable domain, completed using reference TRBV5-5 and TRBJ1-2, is DAGVTQSPTHLIKTRGQQVTLRCSPISGHKSVSWYQQVLGQGPQFIFQYYEKEERGRGNFPDRFSARQFPNYSSELNVNALLLGDSALYLCASSLANSNYGYTFGSGTRLTVV.

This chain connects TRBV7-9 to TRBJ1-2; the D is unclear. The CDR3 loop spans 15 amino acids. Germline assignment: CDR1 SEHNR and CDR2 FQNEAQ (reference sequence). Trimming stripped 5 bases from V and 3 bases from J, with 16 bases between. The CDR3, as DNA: TGTGCCAGCAGCCCCGGTAAATACGGTGACTATGGCTACACCTTC. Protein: CASSPGKYGDYGYTF. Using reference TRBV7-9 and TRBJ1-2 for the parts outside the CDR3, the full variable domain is DTGVSQNPRHKITKRGQNVTFRCDPISEHNRLYWYRQTLGQGPEFLTYFQNEAQLEKSRLLSDRFSAERPKGSFSTLEIQRTEQGDSAMYLCASSPGKYGDYGYTFGSGTRLTVV.

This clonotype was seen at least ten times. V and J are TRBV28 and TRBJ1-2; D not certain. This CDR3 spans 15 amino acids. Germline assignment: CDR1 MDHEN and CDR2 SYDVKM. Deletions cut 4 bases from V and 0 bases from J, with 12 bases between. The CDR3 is CASSSTRGTNYGYTF. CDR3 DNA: TGTGCCAGCAGTTCGACCAGAGGGACTAACTATGGCTACACCTTC.

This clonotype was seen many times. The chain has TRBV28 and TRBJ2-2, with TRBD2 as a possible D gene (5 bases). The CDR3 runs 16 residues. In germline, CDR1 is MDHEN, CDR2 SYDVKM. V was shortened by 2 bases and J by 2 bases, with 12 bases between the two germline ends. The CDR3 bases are TGTGCCAGCAGTTTAATAGGACTTCCTAACACCGGGGAGCTGTTTTTT. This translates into CASSLIGLPNTGELFF.

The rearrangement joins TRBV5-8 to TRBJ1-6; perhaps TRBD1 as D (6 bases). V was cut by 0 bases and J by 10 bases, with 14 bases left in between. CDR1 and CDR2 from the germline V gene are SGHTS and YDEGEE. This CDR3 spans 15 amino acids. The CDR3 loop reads CASSLAYREGSPLHF. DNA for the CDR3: TGTGCCAGCAGCTTGGCCTACAGGGAGGGATCACCCCTCCACTTT.

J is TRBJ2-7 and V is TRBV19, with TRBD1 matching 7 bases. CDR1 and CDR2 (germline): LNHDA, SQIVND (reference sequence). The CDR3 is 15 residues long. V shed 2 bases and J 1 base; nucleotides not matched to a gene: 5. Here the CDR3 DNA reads TGTGCCAGTAGTATACGACAGGGATGGTCCTACGAGCAGTACTTC. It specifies CASSIRQGWSYEQYF. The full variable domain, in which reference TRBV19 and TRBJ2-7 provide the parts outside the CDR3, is DGGITQSPKYLFRKEGQNVTLSCEQNLNHDAMYWYRQDPGQGLRLIYYSQIVNDFQKGDIAEGYSVSREKKESFPLTVTSAQKNPTAFYLCASSIRQGWSYEQYFGPGTRLTVT.

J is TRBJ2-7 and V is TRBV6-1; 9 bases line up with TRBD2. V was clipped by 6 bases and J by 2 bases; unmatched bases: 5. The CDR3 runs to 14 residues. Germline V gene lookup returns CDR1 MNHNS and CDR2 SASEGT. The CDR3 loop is CASRKTSGTYEQYF. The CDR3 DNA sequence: TGTGCCAGCAGAAAGACTAGCGGAACCTACGAGCAGTACTTC.

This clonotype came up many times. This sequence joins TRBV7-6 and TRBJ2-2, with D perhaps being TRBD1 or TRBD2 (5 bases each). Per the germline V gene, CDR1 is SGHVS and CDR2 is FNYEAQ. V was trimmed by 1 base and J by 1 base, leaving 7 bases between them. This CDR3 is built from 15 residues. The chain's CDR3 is CASSLGGWNTGELFF. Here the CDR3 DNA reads TGTGCCAGCAGCTTAGGGGGGTGGAACACCGGGGAGCTGTTTTTT.

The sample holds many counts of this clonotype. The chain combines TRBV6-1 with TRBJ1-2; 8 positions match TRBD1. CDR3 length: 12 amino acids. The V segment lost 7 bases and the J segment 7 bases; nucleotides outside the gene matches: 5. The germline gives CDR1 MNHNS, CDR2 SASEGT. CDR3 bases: TGTGCCAGCACCAAGACAGGGGTTGGCTACACCTTC. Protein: CASTKTGVGYTF.

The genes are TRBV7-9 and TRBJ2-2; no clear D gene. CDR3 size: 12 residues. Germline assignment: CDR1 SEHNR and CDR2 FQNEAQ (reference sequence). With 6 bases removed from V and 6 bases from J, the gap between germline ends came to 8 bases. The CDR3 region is CASSQAAGELFF. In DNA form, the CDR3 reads TGTGCCAGCAGTCAAGCCGCCGGGGAGCTGTTTTTT.

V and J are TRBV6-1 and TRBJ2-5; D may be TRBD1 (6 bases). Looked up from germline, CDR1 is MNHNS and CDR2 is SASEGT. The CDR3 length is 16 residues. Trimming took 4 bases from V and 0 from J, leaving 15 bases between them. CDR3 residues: CASSGLQGMDQETQYF. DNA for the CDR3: TGTGCCAGCAGTGGGCTACAGGGTATGGACCAAGAGACCCAGTACTTC.

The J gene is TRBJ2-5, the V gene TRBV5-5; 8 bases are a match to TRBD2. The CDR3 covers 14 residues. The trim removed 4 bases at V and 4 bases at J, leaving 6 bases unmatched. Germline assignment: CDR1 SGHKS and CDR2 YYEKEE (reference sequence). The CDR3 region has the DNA TGTGCCAGCAGCGTGGGACTAGTGGGAGAGACCCAGTACTTC. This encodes CASSVGLVGETQYF. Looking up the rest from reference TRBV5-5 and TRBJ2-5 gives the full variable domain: DAGVTQSPTHLIKTRGQQVTLRCSPISGHKSVSWYQQVLGQGPQFIFQYYEKEERGRGNFPDRFSARQFPNYSSELNVNALLLGDSALYLCASSVGLVGETQYFGPGTRLLVL.

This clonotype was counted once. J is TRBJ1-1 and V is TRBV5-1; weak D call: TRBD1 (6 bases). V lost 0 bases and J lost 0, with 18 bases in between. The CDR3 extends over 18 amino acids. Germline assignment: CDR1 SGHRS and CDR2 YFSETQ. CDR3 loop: CASSLVPVRGGMNTEAFF. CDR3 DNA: TGCGCCAGCAGCTTGGTACCGGTGAGAGGGGGGATGAACACTGAAGCTTTCTTT.

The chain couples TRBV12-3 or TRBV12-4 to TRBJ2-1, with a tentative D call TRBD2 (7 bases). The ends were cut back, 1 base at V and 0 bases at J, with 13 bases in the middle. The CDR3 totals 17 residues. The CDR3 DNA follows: TGTGCCAGCAGTTTAGTGGGGGCGGGGGTCTCCTACAATGAGCAGTTCTTC. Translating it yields CASSLVGAGVSYNEQFF.

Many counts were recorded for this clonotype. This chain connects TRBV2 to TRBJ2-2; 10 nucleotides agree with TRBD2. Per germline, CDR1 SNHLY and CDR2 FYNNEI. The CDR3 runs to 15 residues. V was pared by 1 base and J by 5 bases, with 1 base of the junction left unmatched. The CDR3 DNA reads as TGTGCCAGCAGTGAAGTAGCGGGAGGAACCGGGGAGCTGTTTTTT. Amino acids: CASSEVAGGTGELFF.